These 11 T cell receptor beta chains share one sample of origin, sequenced in a study of OX40 agonist ivuxolimab in advanced cancers. Profiled with immunoSEQ multiplex PCR; TCRdb holds only in-frame clones, not every one. The sample lists roughly 66,000 clones, approximately 80% occurring once. The sequenced sample was CD4+ or CD8+ T cells sorted from blood, obtained in a trial of the OX40 agonist ivuxolimab. These TCRs come from an adult with an advanced solid tumor such as melanoma, head and neck, liver or kidney cancer.

The V gene is TRBV7-2, the J gene TRBJ2-1; perhaps TRBD2 as D (5 bases). Germline CDR1 is SGHTA and CDR2 is FQGNSA. CDR3 length equals 13 residues. The ends were cut back, 2 bases at V and 10 bases at J, with 12 bases in the middle. The CDR3 sequence is CASSLRGLAEQFF. The CDR3 DNA reads TGTGCCAGCAGCTTAAGAGGTCTAGCAGAGCAGTTCTTC.

CDR3 sequence (DNA): TGCGCCAGCAGCCAAGATCTCGGCCTGCGCTCCTACGAGCAGTACTTC. This translates into CASSQDLGLRSYEQYF. The chain recombines TRBV4-1 with TRBJ2-7; no clear D. Germline CDR1 and CDR2: MGHRA and YSYEKL. Trimming left V 0 bases short and J 0 bases short, with 12 bases between. The CDR3 loop spans 16 amino acids.

This clone was seen a handful of times. The chain joins TRBV7-8 to TRBJ1-5; no definite D call. CDR1 SGHVS and CDR2 FQNEAQ come from the germline V gene. The CDR3 contains 15 residues. Trimming took 0 bases from V and 1 from J, leaving 7 bases between them. The CDR3 DNA is TGTGCCAGCAGCTTAGCCCCGTGGAGCAATCAGCCCCAGCATTTT. It yields the protein CASSLAPWSNQPQHF.

The chain is built from TRBV7-2 and TRBJ2-2; D gene uncertain. Per germline, CDR1 SGHTA and CDR2 FQGNSA. Trimming removed 3 bases from V and 6 bases from J, with 11 bases in between. CDR3 length: 14 amino acids. The CDR3 loop is CASSLLPRSGELFF. CDR3 coding DNA: TGTGCCAGCAGCTTGCTACCGCGGTCCGGGGAGCTGTTTTTT.

The V and J genes are TRBV7-8 and TRBJ2-1, with 13 bases lining up with TRBD2. Germline loops: CDR1 SGHVS, CDR2 FQNEAQ. V was clipped by 2 bases and J by 8 bases; unmatched bases: 12. The CDR3 is 18 amino acids. CDR3 sequence: CASSLSPKTSGRGDEQFF. The CDR3, as DNA: TGTGCCAGCAGCTTATCCCCGAAAACTAGCGGGAGGGGCGATGAGCAGTTCTTC. The full variable domain, its missing parts supplied by reference TRBV7-8 and TRBJ2-1, is GAGVSQSPRYKVAKRGQDVALRCDPISGHVSLFWYQQALGQGPEFLTYFQNEAQLDKSGLPSDRFFAERPEGSVSTLKIQRTQQEDSAVYLCASSLSPKTSGRGDEQFFGPGTRLTVL.

This sequence joins TRBV7-8 and TRBJ2-3; TRBD1 aligns across 7 bases. Germline-derived CDR1 and CDR2 are SGHVS and FQNEAQ. V gave up 5 bases and J gave up 2 bases; unmatched junction bases: 13. The CDR3 has 17 residues. The CDR3 region is CASSAPQGWVSTDTQYF. The DNA for the CDR3 is TGTGCCAGCAGCGCCCCACAGGGGTGGGTTTCCACAGATACGCAGTATTTT.

This chain links TRBV30 with TRBJ2-5, with 15 bases that match TRBD2. V gave up 2 bases and J gave up 1 base; unmatched junction bases: 11. Per the germline V gene, CDR1 is GTSNPN and CDR2 is SVGIG (reference sequence). This CDR3 contains 19 residues. The CDR3 reads CAWSPERTSGGALQETQYF. The CDR3 DNA follows: TGTGCCTGGAGTCCCGAACGGACTAGCGGGGGGGCCCTCCAAGAGACCCAGTACTTC.

This clone was observed once. The gene calls are TRBV15 and TRBJ1-1; 7 nucleotides match TRBD1. CDR3 length: 15 amino acids. After removal of 1 base from V and 0 bases from J, the junction contained 2 bases not matched to a gene. Germline V gene lookup returns CDR1 LNHNV and CDR2 YYDKDF (reference sequence). DNA of the CDR3: TGTGCCACCAGCAGAGCCAGGGGGATGAACACTGAAGCTTTCTTT. Amino acids: CATSRARGMNTEAFF. Looking up the rest from reference TRBV15 and TRBJ1-1 gives the full variable domain: DAMVIQNPRYQVTQFGKPVTLSCSQTLNHNVMYWYQQKSSQAPKLLFHYYDKDFNNEADTPDNFQSRRPNTSFCFLDIRSPGLGDTAMYLCATSRARGMNTEAFFGQGTRLTVV.

The CDR3 DNA sequence: TGTGCCAGCAGCTCTGTTGGAGGGACCAACGTCCTGACTTTC. It translates to CASSSVGGTNVLTF. This sequence joins TRBV7-3 and TRBJ2-6; tentative D call: TRBD2 (6 bases). This CDR3 spans 14 amino acids. Germline V gene sequence: CDR1 SGHTA, CDR2 FQGTGA. V was trimmed by 4 bases and J by 8 bases, leaving 12 bases between them. Full variable domain (missing parts from reference TRBV7-3 and TRBJ2-6): GAGVSQTPSNKVTEKGKYVELRCDPISGHTALYWYRQSLGQGPEFLIYFQGTGAADDSGLPNDRFFAVRPEGSVSTLKIQRTERGDSAVYLCASSSVGGTNVLTFGAGSRLTVL.

The chain combines TRBV19 with TRBJ1-1; 8 bases fit TRBD1. CDR3 length: 13 amino acids. Germline V lookup: CDR1 LNHDA, CDR2 SQIVND (reference sequence). Trimming removed 5 bases from V and 11 bases from J; junction bases left unmatched: 10. CDR3 protein: CASSASRTGMAFF. The CDR3 coding sequence is TGTGCCAGTAGTGCCTCCCGGACAGGGATGGCTTTCTTT. Filled out from reference TRBV19 and TRBJ1-1, the complete variable domain reads DGGITQSPKYLFRKEGQNVTLSCEQNLNHDAMYWYRQDPGQGLRLIYYSQIVNDFQKGDIAEGYSVSREKKESFPLTVTSAQKNPTAFYLCASSASRTGMAFFGQGTRLTVV.

The chain employs TRBV6-5 and TRBJ1-6, with 8 bases lining up with TRBD1. Germline CDR1 and CDR2: MNHEY and SVGAGI. This CDR3 comprises 14 residues. With 6 bases clipped from V and 6 bases from J, the junction kept 4 bases outside the gene matches. The CDR3 DNA reads as TGTGCCAGCAGCCTTACAGGGGGTAATTCACCCCTCCACTTT. Protein product: CASSLTGGNSPLHF.